The 21 T cell receptor beta chains given below trace back to one sample, sequenced in a study of T cells expressing NK-cell markers (TCRdb year 2020). The library was generated by 5' RACE. Sequencer: Illumina HiSeq 2000. After reprocessing by TCRdb, each CDR3 protein sequence is one entry, and no DNA is given. The sample's table lists a count of some 600,000 distinct CDR3 sequences. About 3.6% of the sample goes to the ten largest clones. Sequencing was done on a sample of blood T cells: a sorted CD56 or NKG2C T cell subset, CD4+ or CD8+ T cells, or bulk PBMC T cells (not recorded which). These receptors were collected from a young man in good health. Donor details come from another sample of the same person, matched by shared clones.

This chain links TRBV7-2 with TRBJ2-3; without DNA, the TCRdb call of TRBD1 cannot be checked. This CDR3 comprises 17 residues. Germline V gene lookup returns CDR1 SGHTA and CDR2 FQGNSA. The chain's CDR3 is CASSLGQGPPGTDTQYF.

The chain is built from TRBV5-1 and TRBJ2-7. The germline V gene encodes CDR1 SGHRS and CDR2 YFSETQ. CDR3 size: 15 residues. CDR3 amino acids: CASSLGVGDPYEQYF.

This sequence joins TRBV5-1 and TRBJ1-2; TCRdb reports TRBD1, a call that lacks DNA to check it against. Germline V gene lookup returns CDR1 SGHRS and CDR2 YFSETQ. The CDR3 is 16 amino acids. The CDR3 sequence: CASSPGGQGSWHGYTF.

V is TRBV6-2 or TRBV6-3 and J is TRBJ2-1. The CDR3 is made up of 15 amino acids. Germline V CDR1 and CDR2: MNHEY, SVGEGT. The CDR3: CASSYAGASYNEQFF.

The chain combines TRBV27 with TRBJ2-3; TCRdb picks TRBD1, but there is no DNA to check that call. From germline, CDR1 is MNHEY and CDR2 SMNVEV (reference sequence). The CDR3 is 12 residues long. This CDR3 reads CASYGDSNTQYF.

The V call is TRBV5-4, the J call TRBJ1-1; TCRdb gives TRBD1 as the D gene, but with no DNA this cannot be confirmed. The CDR3 loop spans 13 amino acids. Germline CDR1 reads SGHNT; CDR2 reads YYREEE (reference sequence). The CDR3 loop reads CASSLSLDSMTFF.

The V call is TRBV12-3 or TRBV12-4, the J call TRBJ1-2; TCRdb proposes TRBD1, but this gene call is untestable without DNA. The CDR3 is 13 amino acids. This CDR3 is CASSSGTVNGYTF.

The chain employs TRBV28 and TRBJ2-7; the TCRdb D gene call, TRBD2, has no DNA to confirm it. Germline V gives CDR1 MDHEN, CDR2 SYDVKM. The CDR3 consists of 15 residues. The CDR3: CASSSGTSPPYEQYF.

V is TRBV20-1 and J is TRBJ2-1; the D call from TCRdb, TRBD2, cannot be confirmed without DNA. The CDR3 runs 14 residues. CDR1 and CDR2 (germline): DFQATT, SNEGSKA (reference sequence). The CDR3 loop reads CSAGLGPQGNEQFF.

This rearrangement joins TRBV18 to TRBJ2-1. The CDR3 sequence is 16 residues long. Germline V gene lookup returns CDR1 KGHSH and CDR2 LQKENI. CDR3 sequence reads: CASSPPQIHSYNEQFF.

V usage is TRBV6-4 and J usage is TRBJ2-1; the TCRdb D gene call, TRBD1, has no DNA to confirm it. The germline gives CDR1 MRHNA, CDR2 SNTAGT. The CDR3 sequence is 15 residues long. CDR3 in amino acids: CASSPAMGGYNEQFF.

The CDR3 region is CSAPDGGKQTQYF. V and J are TRBV20-1 and TRBJ2-5; the D gene TCRdb calls, TRBD1, cannot be checked with no DNA. The CDR3 contains 13 residues. From germline, CDR1 is DFQATT and CDR2 SNEGSKA (reference sequence).

V is TRBV20-1 and J is TRBJ2-3; TCRdb lists TRBD2, though no DNA is available to test this call. Per germline, CDR1 DFQATT and CDR2 SNEGSKA (reference sequence). There are 16 residues in the CDR3. The CDR3 sequence is CSARDRGRANTDTQYF.

This chain connects TRBV6-5 to TRBJ1-4. Germline CDR1 and CDR2: MNHEY and SVGAGI. CDR3 length: 14 residues. The CDR3 reads CASSYWRSNEKLFF.

The chain is built from TRBV18 and TRBJ2-1. The CDR3 totals 13 residues. The germline V gene has CDR1 KGHSH and CDR2 LQKENI. CDR3 residues: CASSPDVYNEQFF.

This CDR3 reads CASVRLAGIGAVYEQFF. The J gene is TRBJ2-1, the V gene TRBV6-2 or TRBV6-3; TCRdb picks TRBD2, but there is no DNA to check that call. CDR1 MNHEY and CDR2 SVGEGT come from the germline V gene. The CDR3 is 17 residues long.

The chain has TRBV29-1 and TRBJ1-2; the D call of TRBD1 rests on TCRdb alone, since no DNA is present to check it. The germline V gene has CDR1 SQVTM and CDR2 ANQGSEA. This CDR3 comprises 11 residues. The CDR3 sequence: CSVPGHRGYTF.

V is TRBV20-1 and J is TRBJ2-1; TCRdb selects TRBD2, and the lack of DNA leaves this call unchecked. Germline V gives CDR1 DFQATT, CDR2 SNEGSKA (reference sequence). CDR3 size: 15 residues. This CDR3 is CSAQPPSVPYNEQFF.

The chain recombines TRBV7-2 with TRBJ2-5. The CDR3 runs to 17 residues. Germline values: CDR1 SGHTA, CDR2 FQGNSA. CDR3 amino acids: CASSLAWVGRYQETQYF.

The rearrangement joins TRBV14 to TRBJ1-2. Germline V gene sequence: CDR1 SGHDN, CDR2 FVKESK. There are 14 residues in the CDR3. The CDR3: CASSQITEPYGYTF.

The chain combines TRBV7-9 with TRBJ2-1. There are 14 residues in the CDR3. Germline V lookup: CDR1 SEHNR, CDR2 FQNEAQ (reference sequence). CDR3 region: CASSLSSVYNEQFF.